The next 2 T cell receptor beta chains were all read from a single sample in a study of blood T cell repertoires in COVID-19. Libraries were prepared by immunoSEQ multiplex PCR; TCRdb keeps only in-frame clonotypes and omits some of them. The sample carries around 230,000 clones, about nine tenths recorded once. The sequencing input was peripheral blood. The receptors stem from a man between 40 and 49 years old with acute or convalescent COVID-19.

In nucleotides, the CDR3 is TGTGCCAGCATACATAACCTCAACACTGAAGCTTTCTTT. It translates to CASIHNLNTEAFF. The rearrangement joins TRBV6-5 to TRBJ1-1; D unclear. The CDR3 is 13 residues long. Trimming stripped 7 bases from V and 2 bases from J, with 11 bases between. The V gene's germline CDR1 is MNHEY and CDR2 SVGAGI.

This chain uses TRBV5-1 with TRBJ2-2; 7 nucleotides match TRBD1. Germline CDR1 is SGHRS and CDR2 is YFSETQ. The CDR3 consists of 14 residues. The V segment lost 4 bases and the J segment 4 bases; nucleotides outside the gene matches: 4. This CDR3 is CASSTGTATGELFF. The CDR3 DNA reads as TGCGCCAGCAGCACGGGGACAGCCACCGGGGAGCTGTTTTTT. The full variable domain, completed using reference TRBV5-1 and TRBJ2-2, is KAGVTQTPRYLIKTRGQQVTLSCSPISGHRSVSWYQQTPGQGLQFLFEYFSETQRNKGNFPGRFSGRQFSNSRSEMNVSTLELGDSALYLCASSTGTATGELFFGEGSRLTVL.